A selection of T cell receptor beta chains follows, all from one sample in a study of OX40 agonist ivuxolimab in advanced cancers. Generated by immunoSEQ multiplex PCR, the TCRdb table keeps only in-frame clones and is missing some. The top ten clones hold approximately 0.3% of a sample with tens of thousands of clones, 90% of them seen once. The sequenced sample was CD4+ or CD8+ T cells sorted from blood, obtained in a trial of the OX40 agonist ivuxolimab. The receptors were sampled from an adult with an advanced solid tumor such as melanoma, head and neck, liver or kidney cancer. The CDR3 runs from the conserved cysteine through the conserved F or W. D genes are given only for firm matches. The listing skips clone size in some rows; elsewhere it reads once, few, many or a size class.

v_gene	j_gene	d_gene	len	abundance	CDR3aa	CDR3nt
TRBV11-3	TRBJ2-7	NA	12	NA	CASSRLTEEQYF	TGTGCCAGCAGCCGCCTGACTGAAGAGCAGTACTTC
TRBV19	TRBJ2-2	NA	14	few	CASKAQINTGELFF	TGTGCCAGTAAAGCCCAGATTAACACCGGGGAGCTGTTTTTT
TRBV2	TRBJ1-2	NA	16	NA	CASFLTGTSIEGGYTF	TGTGCCAGTTTCCTAACCGGGACATCAATCGAGGGTGGCTACACCTTC
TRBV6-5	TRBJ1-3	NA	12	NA	CASSTTGNTIYF	TGTGCCAGCAGTACAACTGGAAACACCATATATTTT
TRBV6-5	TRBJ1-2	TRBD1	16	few	CASSYSRTGGGYGYTF	TGTGCCAGCAGTTACTCGAGGACAGGGGGCGGCTATGGCTACACCTTC
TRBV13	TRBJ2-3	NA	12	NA	CASSYSTDTQYF	TGTGCCAGCAGCTATAGCACAGATACGCAGTATTTT
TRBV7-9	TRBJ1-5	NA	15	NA	CASAWGHGGSQPQHF	TGTGCCAGCGCGTGGGGTCACGGGGGATCTCAGCCCCAGCATTTT
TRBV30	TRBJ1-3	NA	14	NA	CAWSVGSSGNTIYF	TGTGCCTGGAGTGTCGGTAGCTCTGGAAACACCATATATTTT
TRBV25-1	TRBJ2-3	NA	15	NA	CASSTAGSPADTQYF	TGTGCCAGCTCTACTGCAGGGTCCCCGGCAGATACGCAGTATTTT
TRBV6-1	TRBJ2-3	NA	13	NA	CASSVYSADTQYF	TGTGCCAGCAGTGTATACAGTGCAGATACGCAGTATTTT
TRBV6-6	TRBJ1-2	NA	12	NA	CASRDRISGYTF	TGTGCCAGCAGAGACAGAATCTCCGGCTACACCTTC
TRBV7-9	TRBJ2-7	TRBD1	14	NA	CASSSQDRLYEQYF	TGTGCCAGCAGCTCACAGGACAGGCTCTACGAGCAGTACTTC
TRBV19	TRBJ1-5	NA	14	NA	CASSIDRTGRPQHF	TGTGCCAGTAGTATAGATCGTACGGGCAGGCCCCAGCATTTT
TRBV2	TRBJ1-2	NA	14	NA	CASRGQINNYGYTF	TGTGCCAGCAGAGGACAGATAAATAACTATGGCTACACCTTC
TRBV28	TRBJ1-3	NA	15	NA	CASSLWQGGGNTIYF	TGTGCCAGCAGTTTGTGGCAGGGTGGTGGAAACACCATATATTTT
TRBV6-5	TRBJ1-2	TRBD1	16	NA	CASSFRTGPSDYGYTF	TGTGCCAGCAGTTTCAGGACAGGGCCAAGCGACTATGGCTACACCTTC
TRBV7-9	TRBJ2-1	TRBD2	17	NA	CASSLGRSGAGGHEQFF	TGTGCCAGCAGCTTAGGGCGTAGCGGGGCAGGAGGGCATGAGCAGTTCTTC
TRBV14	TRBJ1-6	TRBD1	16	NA	CASSQPGTGVNSPLHF	TGTGCCAGCAGCCAGCCCGGGACAGGAGTAAATTCACCCCTCCACTTT
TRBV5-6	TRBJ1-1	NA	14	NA	CASSKGRPNTEAFF	TGTGCCAGCAGCAAGGGGCGCCCGAACACTGAAGCTTTCTTT
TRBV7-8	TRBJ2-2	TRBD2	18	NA	CASSLLASGGQNTGELFF	TGTGCCAGCAGCTTATTGGCTAGCGGGGGCCAGAACACCGGGGAGCTGTTTTTT
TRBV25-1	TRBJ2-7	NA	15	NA	CASSESHSDSYEQYF	TGTGCCAGCAGTGAATCTCACTCCGACTCCTACGAGCAGTACTTC
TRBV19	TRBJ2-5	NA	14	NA	CASSIGAEIETQYF	TGTGCCAGTAGTATTGGGGCGGAAATAGAGACCCAGTACTTC
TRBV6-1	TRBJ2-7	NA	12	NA	CASSERGGEQYF	TGTGCCAGCAGTGAACGTGGCGGGGAGCAGTACTTC
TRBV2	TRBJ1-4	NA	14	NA	CASGRQATNEKLFF	TGTGCCAGCGGCCGACAGGCAACTAATGAAAAACTGTTTTTT
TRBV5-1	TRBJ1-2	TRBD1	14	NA	CASSERQGASGYTF	TGCGCCAGCAGCGAACGACAGGGTGCGAGTGGCTACACCTTC
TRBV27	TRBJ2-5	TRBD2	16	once	CASSSPVAGGRETQYF	TGTGCCAGCAGTTCGCCCGTAGCGGGGGGGCGGGAGACCCAGTACTTC
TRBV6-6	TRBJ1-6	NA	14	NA	CASSYRQDNSPLHF	TGTGCCAGCAGTTACAGACAGGATAATTCACCCCTCCACTTT
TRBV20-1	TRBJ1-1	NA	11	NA	CSVEGHTEAFF	TGCAGTGTCGAGGGGCACACTGAAGCTTTCTTT
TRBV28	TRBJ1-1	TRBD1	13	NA	CASTRQGGTEAFF	TGTGCCAGCACGCGACAGGGGGGCACTGAAGCTTTCTTT
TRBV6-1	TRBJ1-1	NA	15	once	CASRAAQGGGTEAFF	TGTGCCAGCAGGGCCGCACAGGGAGGAGGAACTGAAGCTTTCTTT
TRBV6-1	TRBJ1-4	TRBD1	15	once	CASRSGTGGSEKLFF	TGTGCCAGCAGATCGGGGACAGGGGGGAGTGAAAAACTGTTTTTT
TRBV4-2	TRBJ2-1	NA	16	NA	CASSQAYDQDYNEQFF	TGTGCCAGCAGCCAAGCATATGATCAGGATTACAATGAGCAGTTCTTC